This T cell receptor beta chain was identified in a study of T cells after yellow fever vaccination. Overall study findings and caveats: The booster saw the reappearance of most primary-vaccination clones (more than 95% CD4, about 90% CD8).

Germline V gene data show CDR1 as SEHNR and CDR2 as FQNEAQ (reference sequence). This CDR3 spans 16 amino acids. V shed 5 bases and J shed 0 bases, with 13 bases lying between them. This clonotype appeared a few times. Its specificity is not known. TCRdb independently ran MiXCR on the 5' RACE reads; one entry per CDR3 protein. The sample has hundreds of thousands of distinct CDR3 sequences; roughly an eighth are singletons. The material was CD4+ T cells sorted from PBMCs, obtained 15 days after the yellow fever booster vaccination. V usage is TRBV7-9 and J usage is TRBJ1-4, with D unresolved. The receptor was derived from a man aged 18 to 29 who received the YFV17D yellow fever vaccine. The CDR3 nucleotides read TGTGCCAGCAGCCGTGCTCTGGGTTCAACTAATGAAAAACTGTTTTTT. It is translated as CASSRALGSTNEKLFF.